This T cell receptor beta chain emerged from a study of CD8 T cells in Susac syndrome. The germline V gene has CDR1 SEHNR and CDR2 FQNEAQ (reference sequence). CDR3 length equals 16 residues. The ends were cut back, 2 bases at V and 2 bases at J, with 13 bases in the middle. The authors reverse transcribed roughly 0.5 to 1 ug RNA with random hexamers. TCRdb independently ran MiXCR on the immunoSEQ multiplex PCR reads; one entry per CDR3 protein. The table records a few hundred thousand distinct CDR3 sequences, around nine tenths of them present only once. The V call is TRBV7-9, the J call TRBJ2-1; weak D call: TRBD2 (5 bases). Material: CD8+ T cells from PBMCs. The sequence came from a human donor with multiple sclerosis. The CDR3 nucleotides are TGTGCCAGCAGCTTAATTGGACTCGAAACCTACAATGAGCAGTTCTTC. Its translation is CASSLIGLETYNEQFF.